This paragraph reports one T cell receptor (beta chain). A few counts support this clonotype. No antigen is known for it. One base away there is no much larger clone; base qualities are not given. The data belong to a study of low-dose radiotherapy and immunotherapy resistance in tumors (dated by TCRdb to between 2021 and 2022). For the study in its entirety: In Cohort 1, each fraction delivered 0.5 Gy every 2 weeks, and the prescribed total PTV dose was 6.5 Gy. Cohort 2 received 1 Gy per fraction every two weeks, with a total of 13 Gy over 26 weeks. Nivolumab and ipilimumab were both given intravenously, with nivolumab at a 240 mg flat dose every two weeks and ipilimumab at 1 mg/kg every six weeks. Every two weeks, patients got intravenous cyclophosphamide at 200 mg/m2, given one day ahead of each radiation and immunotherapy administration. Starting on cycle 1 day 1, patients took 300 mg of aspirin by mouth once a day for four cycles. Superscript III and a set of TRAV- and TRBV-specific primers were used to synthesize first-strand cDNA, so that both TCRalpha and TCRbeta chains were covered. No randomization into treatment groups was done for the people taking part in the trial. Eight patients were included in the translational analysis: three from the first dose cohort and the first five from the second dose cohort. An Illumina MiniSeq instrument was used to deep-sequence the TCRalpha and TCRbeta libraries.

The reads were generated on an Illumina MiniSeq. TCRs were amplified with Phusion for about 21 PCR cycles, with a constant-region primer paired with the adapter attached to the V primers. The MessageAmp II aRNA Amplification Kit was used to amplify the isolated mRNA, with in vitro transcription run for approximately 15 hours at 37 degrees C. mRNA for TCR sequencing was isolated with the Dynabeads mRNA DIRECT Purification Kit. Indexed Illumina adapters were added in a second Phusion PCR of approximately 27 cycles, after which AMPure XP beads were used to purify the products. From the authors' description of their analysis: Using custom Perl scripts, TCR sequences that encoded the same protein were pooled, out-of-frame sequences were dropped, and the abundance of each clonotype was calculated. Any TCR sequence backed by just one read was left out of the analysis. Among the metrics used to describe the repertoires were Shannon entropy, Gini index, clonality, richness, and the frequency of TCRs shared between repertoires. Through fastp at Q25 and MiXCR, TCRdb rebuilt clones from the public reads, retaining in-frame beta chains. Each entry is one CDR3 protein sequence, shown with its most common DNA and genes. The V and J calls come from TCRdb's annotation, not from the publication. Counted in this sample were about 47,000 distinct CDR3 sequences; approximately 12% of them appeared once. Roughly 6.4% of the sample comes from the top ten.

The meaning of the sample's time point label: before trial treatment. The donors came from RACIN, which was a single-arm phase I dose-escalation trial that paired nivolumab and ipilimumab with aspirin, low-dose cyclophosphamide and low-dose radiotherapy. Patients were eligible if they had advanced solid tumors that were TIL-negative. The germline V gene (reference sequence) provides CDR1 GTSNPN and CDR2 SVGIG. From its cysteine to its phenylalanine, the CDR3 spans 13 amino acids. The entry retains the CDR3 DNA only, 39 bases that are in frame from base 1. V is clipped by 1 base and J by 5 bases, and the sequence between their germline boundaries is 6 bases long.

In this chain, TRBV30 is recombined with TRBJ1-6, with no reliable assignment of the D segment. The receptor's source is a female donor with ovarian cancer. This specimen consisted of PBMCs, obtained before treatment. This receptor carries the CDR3 CAWSAQDNSPLHF. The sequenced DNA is TGTGCCTGGAGTGCCCAGGATAATTCACCCCTCCACTTT.